A selection of T cell receptor beta chains follows, all from one sample in a study of T cell changes during pregnancy in multiple sclerosis. Produced via immunoSEQ multiplex PCR; TCRdb's table is partial and in-frame only. Of around 100,000 clones listed, 80% to 95% are singletons. This sample comprised peripheral blood, obtained in the third trimester of pregnancy. All receptors derive from a female donor with multiple sclerosis, enrolled in a pregnancy study. Both conserved end residues are part of each CDR3.

TRBJ1-2	TRBV19	CASSITGNYGYTF
TRBJ1-5	TRBV4-1	CASSHHLGDSFYQNQPQHF
TRBJ2-5	TRBV12-1	CASSPLRDWVDETQYF
TRBJ2-2	TRBV5-4	CASSLESLNTGELFF
TRBJ2-1	TRBV5-6	CASSLTSGAYNEQFF
TRBJ2-2	TRBV28	CASSFRTPNTGELFF
TRBJ1-2	TRBV4-2	CASSQGVPGQLNYGYTF
TRBJ2-7	TRBV9	CASSVDEGLAGEKQYF
TRBJ1-1	TRBV11-2	CASSPPGQETEAFF
TRBJ1-1	TRBV7-9	CASSPDQGGTEAFF
TRBJ2-3	TRBV9	CASSVAGGGGPLTDTQYF
TRBJ2-7	TRBV13	CASSLGRTGGEQYF
TRBJ1-1	TRBV19	CAGQGGGSTEAFF
TRBJ2-7	TRBV5-6	CASSQPGLSYEQYF
TRBJ1-2	TRBV27	CASSPLGQGTNGYTF
TRBJ2-7	TRBV7-8	CASSLGGQFYEQYF
TRBJ1-5	TRBV4-2	CASSQPDRGKPQHF
TRBJ1-1	TRBV14	CASSQAGNTEAFF
TRBJ1-2	TRBV27	CASSLFARTNYGYTF
TRBJ1-1	TRBV5-6	CASSGGQRNTEAFF
TRBJ2-7	TRBV5-1	CASSATTYEQYF
TRBJ2-3	TRBV5-1	CASTLPSTDTQYF
TRBJ1-5	TRBV28	CASSQLSETGLEPQHF
TRBJ1-4	TRBV18	CASSPRQGATNEKLFF
TRBJ1-1	TRBV11-2	CASSPAGQQNYPFF
TRBJ2-7	TRBV27	CASSSPTYEQYF
TRBJ1-2	TRBV19	CASSPDRELIYGYTF
TRBJ2-3	TRBV30	CAWRGDGSYGSTQYF
TRBJ1-3	TRBV6-1	CAGGPLGATGNTIYF
TRBJ2-1	TRBV7-2	CASSLVGTSGTNNEQFF
TRBJ1-1	TRBV6-5	CASKDSLNTEAFF
TRBJ2-7	TRBV2	CASRHPGEQYF
TRBJ2-7	TRBV7-2	CASSLGGTGRYEQYF
TRBJ1-5	TRBV5-1	CASSYGQGDQPQHF
TRBJ2-7	TRBV5-5	CASSGGLAEAYEQYF
TRBJ2-1	TRBV19	CASSSPSRNSYNEQFF
TRBJ1-2	TRBV18	CASSPRGQGGNYGYTF
TRBJ2-1	TRBV5-1	CASSLEQGAGNEQFF
TRBJ2-1	TRBV9	CASSPTSGRAVYEQFF
TRBJ2-1	TRBV2	CASSARRTGVNEQFF
TRBJ2-2	TRBV30	CAWSPKGLPNTGELFF
TRBJ2-3	TRBV10-3	CAIRGWSTDTQYF
TRBJ2-1	TRBV7-2	CASSLDVGQGAHEQFF
TRBJ1-5	TRBV29-1	CSVSQGNLVNQPQHF
TRBJ2-5	TRBV10-3	CAISESVRGRETQYF
TRBJ1-1	TRBV6-1	CASGSTGNTEAFF